This record concerns one TCR beta chain sequence. Its antigen is currently unknown. This sample was included in a study of response to subunit inactivated influenza vaccine. Findings and limits, study-wide: With each seasonal influenza vaccination, the authors suggested, few new T cells are recruited.

This CDR3 contains 13 residues. Germline V gene lookup returns CDR1 LGHNA and CDR2 YNFKEQ. TCRdb reanalysed the RT-PCR reads using MiXCR and keeps one entry per CDR3 protein. This sample carries under 750,000 distinct CDR3 sequences, about 10% of them seen once, and the ten largest clones take more than 8.5%. The input for sequencing was PBMCs from blood, taken on the day of vaccination. The TCR was taken from a man in his forties or fifties who received an inactivated influenza vaccine. The rearrangement uses TRBV4-2 and TRBJ2-7; D unclear. Near its end, the DNA agrees better with TRBJ2-1, so the J call may be wrong. The DNA for the CDR3 is TGTGCCAGCAGCCCCGGGCTAGTCTGCGAGCAGTTCTTC. Encoded protein: CASSPGLVCEQFF.